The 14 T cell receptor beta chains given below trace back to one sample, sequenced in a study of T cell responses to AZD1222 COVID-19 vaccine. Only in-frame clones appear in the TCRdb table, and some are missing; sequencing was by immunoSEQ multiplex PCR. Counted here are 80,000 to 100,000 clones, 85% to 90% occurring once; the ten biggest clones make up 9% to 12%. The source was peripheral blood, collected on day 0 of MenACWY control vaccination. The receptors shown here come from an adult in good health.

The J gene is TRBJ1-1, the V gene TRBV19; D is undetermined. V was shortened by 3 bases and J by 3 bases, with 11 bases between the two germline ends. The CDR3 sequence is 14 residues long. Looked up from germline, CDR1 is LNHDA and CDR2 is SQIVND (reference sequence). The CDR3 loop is CASSINGGYTEAFF. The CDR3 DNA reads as TGTGCCAGTAGTATCAATGGAGGGTACACTGAAGCTTTCTTT.

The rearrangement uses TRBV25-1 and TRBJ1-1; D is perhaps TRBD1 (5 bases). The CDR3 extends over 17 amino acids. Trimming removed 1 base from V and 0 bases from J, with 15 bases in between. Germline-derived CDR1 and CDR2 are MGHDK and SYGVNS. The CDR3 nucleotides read TGTGCCAGCAGTGAATGGGCCCCGGGGCTCATGAACACTGAAGCTTTCTTT. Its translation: CASSEWAPGLMNTEAFF.

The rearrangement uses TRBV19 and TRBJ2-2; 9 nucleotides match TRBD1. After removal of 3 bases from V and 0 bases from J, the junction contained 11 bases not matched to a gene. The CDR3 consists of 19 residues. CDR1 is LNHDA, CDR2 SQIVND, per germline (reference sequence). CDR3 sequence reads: CASSMRRTGEFANTGELFF. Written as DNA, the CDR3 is TGTGCCAGTAGTATGAGACGGACAGGGGAATTCGCGAACACCGGGGAGCTGTTTTTT.

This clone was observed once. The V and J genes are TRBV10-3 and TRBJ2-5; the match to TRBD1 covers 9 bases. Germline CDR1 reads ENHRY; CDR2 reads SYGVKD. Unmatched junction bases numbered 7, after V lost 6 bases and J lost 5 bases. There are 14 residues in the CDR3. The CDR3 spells CAIRTDRGEETQYF. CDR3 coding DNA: TGTGCCATCAGGACCGACAGGGGGGAGGAGACCCAGTACTTC.

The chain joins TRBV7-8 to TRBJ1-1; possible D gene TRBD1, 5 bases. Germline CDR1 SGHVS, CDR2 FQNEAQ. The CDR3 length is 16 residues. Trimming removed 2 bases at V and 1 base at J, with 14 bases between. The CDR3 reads CASSLTLGLRNTEAFF. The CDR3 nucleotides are TGTGCCAGCAGCTTAACCCTGGGACTGAGGAACACTGAAGCTTTCTTT.

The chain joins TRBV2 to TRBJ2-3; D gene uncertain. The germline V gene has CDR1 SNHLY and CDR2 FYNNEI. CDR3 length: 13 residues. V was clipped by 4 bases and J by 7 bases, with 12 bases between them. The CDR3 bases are TGTGCCAGCAGTGGACACCTGTACTATACGCAGTATTTT. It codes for CASSGHLYYTQYF.

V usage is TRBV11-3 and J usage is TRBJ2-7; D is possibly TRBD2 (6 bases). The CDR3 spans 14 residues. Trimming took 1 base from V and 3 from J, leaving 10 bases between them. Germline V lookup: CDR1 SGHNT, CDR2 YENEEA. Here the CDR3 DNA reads TGTGCCAGCAGCTTAGCCGGGGGACTCTACGAGCAGTACTTC. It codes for CASSLAGGLYEQYF. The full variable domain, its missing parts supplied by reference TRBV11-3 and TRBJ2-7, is EAGVVQSPRYKIIEKKQPVAFWCNPISGHNTLYWYLQNLGQGPELLIRYENEEAVDDSQLPKDRFSAERLKGVDSTLKIQPAELGDSAVYLCASSLAGGLYEQYFGPGTRLTVT.

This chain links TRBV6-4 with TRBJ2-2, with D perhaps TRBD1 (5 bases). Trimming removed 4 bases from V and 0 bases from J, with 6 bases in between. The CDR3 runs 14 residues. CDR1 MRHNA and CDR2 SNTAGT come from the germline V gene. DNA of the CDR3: TGTGCCAGCAGTGGACAGCCGAACACCGGGGAGCTGTTTTTT. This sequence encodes CASSGQPNTGELFF.

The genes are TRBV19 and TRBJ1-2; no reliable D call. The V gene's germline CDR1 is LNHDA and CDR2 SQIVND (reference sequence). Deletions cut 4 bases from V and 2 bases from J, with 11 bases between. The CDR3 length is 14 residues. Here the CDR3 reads CASSTPEANYGYTF. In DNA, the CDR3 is TGTGCCAGTAGTACTCCCGAGGCCAACTATGGCTACACCTTC. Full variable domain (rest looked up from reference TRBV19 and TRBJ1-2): DGGITQSPKYLFRKEGQNVTLSCEQNLNHDAMYWYRQDPGQGLRLIYYSQIVNDFQKGDIAEGYSVSREKKESFPLTVTSAQKNPTAFYLCASSTPEANYGYTFGSGTRLTVV.

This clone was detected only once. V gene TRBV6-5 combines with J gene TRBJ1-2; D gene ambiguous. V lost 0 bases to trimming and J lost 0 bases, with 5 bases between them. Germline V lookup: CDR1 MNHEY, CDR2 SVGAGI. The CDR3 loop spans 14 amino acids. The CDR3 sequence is CASSYSPANYGYTF. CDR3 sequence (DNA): TGTGCCAGCAGTTACTCGCCGGCTAACTATGGCTACACCTTC.

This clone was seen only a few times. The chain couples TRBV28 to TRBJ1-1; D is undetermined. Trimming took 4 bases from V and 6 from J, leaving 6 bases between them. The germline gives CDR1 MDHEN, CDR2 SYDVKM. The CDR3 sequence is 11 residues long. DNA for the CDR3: TGTGCCAGCAGTTGGTCCGCTGAAGCTTTCTTT. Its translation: CASSWSAEAFF.

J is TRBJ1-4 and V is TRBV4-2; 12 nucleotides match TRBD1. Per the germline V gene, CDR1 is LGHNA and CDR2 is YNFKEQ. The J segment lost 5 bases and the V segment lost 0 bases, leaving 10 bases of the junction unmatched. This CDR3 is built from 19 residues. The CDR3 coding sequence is TGTGCCAGCAGCCAAGATGGGACAGGGGGCGCAGGATTGAATGAAAAACTGTTTTTT. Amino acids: CASSQDGTGGAGLNEKLFF.

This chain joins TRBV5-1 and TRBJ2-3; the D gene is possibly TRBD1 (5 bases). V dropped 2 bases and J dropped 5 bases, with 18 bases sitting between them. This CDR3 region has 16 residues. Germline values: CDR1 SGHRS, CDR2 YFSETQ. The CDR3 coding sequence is TGCGCCAGCAGCTTAGAGGTGGTTGATAGGGGAGATACGCAGTATTTT. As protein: CASSLEVVDRGDTQYF.

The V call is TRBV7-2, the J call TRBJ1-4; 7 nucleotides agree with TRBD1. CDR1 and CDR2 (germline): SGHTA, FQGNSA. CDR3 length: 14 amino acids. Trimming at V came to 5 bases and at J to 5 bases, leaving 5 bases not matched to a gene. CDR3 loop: CASSVDRMNEKLFF. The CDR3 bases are TGTGCCAGCAGCGTGGACAGGATGAATGAAAAACTGTTTTTT.